This TCR beta chain was identified in a study of T-cell reconstitution after alpha-beta-depleted transplantation in children. Germline V lookup: CDR1 SGHTA, CDR2 FQGTGA. The CDR3 consists of 16 residues. Trimming took 1 base from V and 1 from J; bases not matched to a gene: 1. Unique molecular identifiers were used in preparing the TCRbeta library. MiXCR was run by TCRdb on the PCR reads, yielding one entry per CDR3 protein. The table includes about 500,000 distinct CDR3 sequences, 32% detected once. The TCR comes from a human donor who donated a stem cell graft to a child with aplastic anemia. Source: PBMCs from the stem cell graft donor, taken from the stem cell graft. J is TRBJ2-5 and V is TRBV7-3, with 12 positions matching TRBD1. The CDR3 sequence is CASSLMGQGAQETQYF. The CDR3 nucleotides are TGTGCCAGCAGCTTAATGGGACAGGGGGCCCAAGAGACCCAGTACTTC.